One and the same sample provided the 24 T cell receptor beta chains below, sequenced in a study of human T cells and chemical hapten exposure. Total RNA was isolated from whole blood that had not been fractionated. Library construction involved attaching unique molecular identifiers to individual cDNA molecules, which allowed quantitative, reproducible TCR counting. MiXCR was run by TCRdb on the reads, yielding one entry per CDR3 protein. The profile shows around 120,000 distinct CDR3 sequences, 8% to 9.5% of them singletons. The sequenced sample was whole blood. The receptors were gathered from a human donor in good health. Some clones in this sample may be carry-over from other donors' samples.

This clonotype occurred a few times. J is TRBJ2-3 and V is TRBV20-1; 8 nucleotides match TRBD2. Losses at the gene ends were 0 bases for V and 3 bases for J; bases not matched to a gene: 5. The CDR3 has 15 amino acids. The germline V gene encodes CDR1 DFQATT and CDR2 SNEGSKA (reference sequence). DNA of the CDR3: TGCAGTGCTAGAGACGGGACTAGATATACAGATACGCAGTATTTT. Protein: CSARDGTRYTDTQYF.

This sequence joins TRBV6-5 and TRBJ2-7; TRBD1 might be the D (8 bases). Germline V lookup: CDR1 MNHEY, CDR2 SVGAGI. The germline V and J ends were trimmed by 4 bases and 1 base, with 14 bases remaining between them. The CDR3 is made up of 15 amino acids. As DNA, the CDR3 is TGTGCCAGCAGTTCGGACAGGGAGGGATCCTACGAGCAGTACTTC. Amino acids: CASSSDREGSYEQYF.

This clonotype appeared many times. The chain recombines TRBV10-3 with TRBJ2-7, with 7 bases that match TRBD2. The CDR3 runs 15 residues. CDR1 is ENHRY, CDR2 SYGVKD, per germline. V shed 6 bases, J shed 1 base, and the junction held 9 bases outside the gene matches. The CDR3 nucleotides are TGTGCCATCAGCTCCGGGACTACAAGATCCTACGAGCAGTACTTC. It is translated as CAISSGTTRSYEQYF.

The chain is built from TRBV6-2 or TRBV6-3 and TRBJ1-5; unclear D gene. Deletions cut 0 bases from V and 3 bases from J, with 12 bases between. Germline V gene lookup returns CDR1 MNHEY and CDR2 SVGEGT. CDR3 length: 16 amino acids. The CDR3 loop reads CASSYSRSSYNQPQHF. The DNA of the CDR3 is TGTGCCAGCAGTTACTCAAGGTCGTCTTACAATCAGCCCCAGCATTTT.

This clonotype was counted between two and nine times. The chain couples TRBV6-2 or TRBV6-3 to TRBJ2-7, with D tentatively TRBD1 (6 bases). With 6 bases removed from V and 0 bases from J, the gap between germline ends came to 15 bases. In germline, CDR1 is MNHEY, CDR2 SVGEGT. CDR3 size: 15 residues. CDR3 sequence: CASSLQGLASYEQYF. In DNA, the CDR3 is TGTGCCAGCAGCCTACAGGGCCTTGCCTCCTACGAGCAGTACTTC.

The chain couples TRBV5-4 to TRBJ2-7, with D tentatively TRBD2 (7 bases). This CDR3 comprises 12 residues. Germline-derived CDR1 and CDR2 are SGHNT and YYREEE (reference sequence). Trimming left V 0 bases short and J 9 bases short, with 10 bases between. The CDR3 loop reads CASSLGGGPQYF. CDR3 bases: TGTGCCAGCAGCTTGGGGGGGGGGCCGCAGTACTTC.

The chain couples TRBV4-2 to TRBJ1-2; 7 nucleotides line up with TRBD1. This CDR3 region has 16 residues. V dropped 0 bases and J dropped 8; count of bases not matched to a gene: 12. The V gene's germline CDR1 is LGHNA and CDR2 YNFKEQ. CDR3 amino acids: CASSQDPWTGLQGYTF. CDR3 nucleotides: TGTGCCAGCAGCCAAGATCCCTGGACAGGCCTTCAGGGCTACACCTTC.

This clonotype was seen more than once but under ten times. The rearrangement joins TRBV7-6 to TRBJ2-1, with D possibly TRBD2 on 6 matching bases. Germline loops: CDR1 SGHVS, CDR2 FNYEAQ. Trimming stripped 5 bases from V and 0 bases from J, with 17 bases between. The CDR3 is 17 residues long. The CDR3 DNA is TGTGCCAGCAGCATCCAAAGGGACTCTCCCTCCTACAATGAGCAGTTCTTC. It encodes CASSIQRDSPSYNEQFF. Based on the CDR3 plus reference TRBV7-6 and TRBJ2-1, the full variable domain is GAGVSQSPRYKVTKRGQDVALRCDPISGHVSLYWYRQALGQGPEFLTYFNYEAQQDKSGLPNDRFSAERPEGSISTLTIQRTEQRDSAMYRCASSIQRDSPSYNEQFFGPGTRLTVL.

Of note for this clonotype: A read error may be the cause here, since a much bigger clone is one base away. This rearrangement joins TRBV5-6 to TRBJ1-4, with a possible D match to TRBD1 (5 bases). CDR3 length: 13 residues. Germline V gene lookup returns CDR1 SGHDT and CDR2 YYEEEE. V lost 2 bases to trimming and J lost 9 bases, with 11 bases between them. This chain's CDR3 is CASSFGAPKKLFF. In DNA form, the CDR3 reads TGTGCCAGCAGCTTCGGGGCTCCCAAAAAACTGTTTTTT.

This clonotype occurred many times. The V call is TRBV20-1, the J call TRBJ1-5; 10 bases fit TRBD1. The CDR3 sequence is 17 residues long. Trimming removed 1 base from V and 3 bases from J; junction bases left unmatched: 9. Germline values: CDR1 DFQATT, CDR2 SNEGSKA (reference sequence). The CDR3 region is CSARARQGATDNQPQHF. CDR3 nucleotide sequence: TGCAGTGCTAGAGCCAGACAGGGGGCTACGGACAATCAGCCCCAGCATTTT.

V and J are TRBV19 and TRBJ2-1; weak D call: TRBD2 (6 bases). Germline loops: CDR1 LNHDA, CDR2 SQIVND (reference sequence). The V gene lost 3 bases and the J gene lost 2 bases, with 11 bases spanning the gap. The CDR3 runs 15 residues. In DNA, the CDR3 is TGTGCCAGTAGTATTATCGGGGGTACCTACAATGAGCAGTTCTTC. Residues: CASSIIGGTYNEQFF.

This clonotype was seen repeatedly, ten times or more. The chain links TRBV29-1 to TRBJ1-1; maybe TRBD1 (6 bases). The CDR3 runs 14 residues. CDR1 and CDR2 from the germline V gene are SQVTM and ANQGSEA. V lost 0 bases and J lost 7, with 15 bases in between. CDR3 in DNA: TGCAGCGTTGAAGATGGGGGACACGGCATTGAAGCTTTCTTT. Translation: CSVEDGGHGIEAFF.

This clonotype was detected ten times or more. CDR3 DNA sequence: TGCAGTGCTAGGGGGTGGGGAGTTCATGAAAAACTGTTTTTT. Protein product: CSARGWGVHEKLFF. The genes are TRBV20-1 and TRBJ1-4, with D hard to call. This CDR3 has 14 residues. Germline assignment: CDR1 DFQATT and CDR2 SNEGSKA (reference sequence). V was cut by 3 bases and J by 6 bases, with 14 bases left in between.

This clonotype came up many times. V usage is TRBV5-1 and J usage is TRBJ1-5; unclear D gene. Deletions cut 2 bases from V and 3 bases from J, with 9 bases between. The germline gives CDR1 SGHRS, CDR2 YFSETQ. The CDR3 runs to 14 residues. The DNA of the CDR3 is TGCGCCAGCAGCTTCGGGATGGACAATCAGCCCCAGCATTTT. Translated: CASSFGMDNQPQHF.

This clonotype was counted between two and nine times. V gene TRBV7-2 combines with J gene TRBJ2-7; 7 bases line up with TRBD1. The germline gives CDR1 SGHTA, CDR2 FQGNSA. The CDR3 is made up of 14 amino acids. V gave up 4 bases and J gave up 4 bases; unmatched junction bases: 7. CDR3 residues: CASSSVGTVYEQYF. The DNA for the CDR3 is TGTGCCAGCAGCTCCGTCGGGACAGTTTACGAGCAGTACTTC.

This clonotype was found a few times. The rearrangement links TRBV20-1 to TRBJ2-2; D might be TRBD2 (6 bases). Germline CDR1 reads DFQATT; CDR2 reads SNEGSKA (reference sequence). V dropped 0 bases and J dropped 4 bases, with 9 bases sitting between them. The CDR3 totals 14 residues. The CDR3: CSARDLASTGELFF. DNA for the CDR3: TGCAGTGCTAGAGATCTAGCGAGCACCGGGGAGCTGTTTTTT.

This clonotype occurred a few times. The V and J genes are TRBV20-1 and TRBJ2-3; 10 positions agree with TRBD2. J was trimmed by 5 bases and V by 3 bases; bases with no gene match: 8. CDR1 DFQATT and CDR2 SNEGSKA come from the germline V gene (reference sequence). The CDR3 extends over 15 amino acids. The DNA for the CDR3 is TGCAGTGCTAGTACAAAGCGGGGGGGGAAAGATACGCAGTATTTT. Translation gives CSASTKRGGKDTQYF.

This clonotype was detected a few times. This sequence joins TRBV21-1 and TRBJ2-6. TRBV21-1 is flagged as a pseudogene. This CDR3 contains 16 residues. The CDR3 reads CASSNRLRSGANVLTF. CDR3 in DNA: TGTGCCAGCAGCAATCGGCTTCGCTCTGGGGCCAACGTCCTGACTTTC.

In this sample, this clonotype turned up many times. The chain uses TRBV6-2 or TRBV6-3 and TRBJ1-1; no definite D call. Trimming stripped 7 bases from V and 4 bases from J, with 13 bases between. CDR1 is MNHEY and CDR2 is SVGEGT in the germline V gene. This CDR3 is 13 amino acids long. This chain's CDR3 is CASMTGGRTEAFF. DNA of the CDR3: TGTGCCAGCATGACGGGAGGTCGCACTGAAGCTTTCTTT.

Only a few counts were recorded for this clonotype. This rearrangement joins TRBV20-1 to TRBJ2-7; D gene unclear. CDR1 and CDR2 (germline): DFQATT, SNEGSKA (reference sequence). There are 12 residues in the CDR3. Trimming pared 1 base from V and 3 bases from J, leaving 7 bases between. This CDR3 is CSARGILYEQYF. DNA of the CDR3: TGCAGTGCTAGAGGAATACTCTACGAGCAGTACTTC.

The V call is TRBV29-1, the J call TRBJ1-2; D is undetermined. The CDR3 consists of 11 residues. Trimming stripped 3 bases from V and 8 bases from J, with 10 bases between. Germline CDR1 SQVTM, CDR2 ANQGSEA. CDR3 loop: CSVEEVLGYTF. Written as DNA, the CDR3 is TGCAGCGTTGAGGAGGTCCTCGGCTACACCTTC. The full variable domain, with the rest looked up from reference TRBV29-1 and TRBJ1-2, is SAVISQKPSRDICQRGTSLTIQCQVDSQVTMMFWYRQQPGQSLTLIATANQGSEATYESGFVIDKFPISRPNLTFSTLTVSNMSPEDSSIYLCSVEEVLGYTFGSGTRLTVV.

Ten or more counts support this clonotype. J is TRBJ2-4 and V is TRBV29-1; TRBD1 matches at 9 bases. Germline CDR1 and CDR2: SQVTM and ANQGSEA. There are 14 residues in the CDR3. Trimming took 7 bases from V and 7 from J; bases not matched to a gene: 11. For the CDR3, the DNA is TGCAGCGCTGGCCGGGCAGGGACAGGGAACATTCAGTACTTC. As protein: CSAGRAGTGNIQYF.

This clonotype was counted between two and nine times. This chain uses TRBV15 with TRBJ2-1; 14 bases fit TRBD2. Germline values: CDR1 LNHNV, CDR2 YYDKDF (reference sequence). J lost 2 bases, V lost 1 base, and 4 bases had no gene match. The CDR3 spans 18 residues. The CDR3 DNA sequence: TGTGCCACCAGCAGAGCGACTAGCGGGGGGGCGGCCTACAATGAGCAGTTCTTC. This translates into CATSRATSGGAAYNEQFF. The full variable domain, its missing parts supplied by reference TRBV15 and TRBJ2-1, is DAMVIQNPRYQVTQFGKPVTLSCSQTLNHNVMYWYQQKSSQAPKLLFHYYDKDFNNEADTPDNFQSRRPNTSFCFLDIRSPGLGDTAMYLCATSRATSGGAAYNEQFFGPGTRLTVL.

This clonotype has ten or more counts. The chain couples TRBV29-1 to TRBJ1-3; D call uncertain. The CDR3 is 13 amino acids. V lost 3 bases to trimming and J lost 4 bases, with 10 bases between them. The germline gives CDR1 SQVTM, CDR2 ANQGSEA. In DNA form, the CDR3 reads TGCAGCGTTGATCGCAGGTTCGGAAACACCATATATTTT. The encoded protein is CSVDRRFGNTIYF.